A selection of T cell receptor beta chains follows, all from one sample in a study of PD-1 blockade in classical Hodgkin lymphoma. Some clones are missing from TCRdb's copy, which holds only in-frame ones; the method was immunoSEQ multiplex PCR. Among approximately 35,000 clones listed, 90% to 95% were seen once. Sequenced sample: peripheral blood mononuclear cells (PBMCs). The receptors originated from a human donor with classical Hodgkin lymphoma. Both conserved end residues are part of each CDR3. Each record gives: V gene, J gene, clone size, D gene, CDR3 DNA, CDR3 protein. The D gene is left open where the match is weak. The listing skips clone size in some rows; elsewhere it reads once, few, many or a size class.

v_call: TRBV27; j_call: TRBJ1-1; clone_size: .; d_call: .; cdr3_nt: TGTGCCAGCAGTTCGGAAAGGGCTTCTACCACTGAAGCTTTCTTT; cdr3_aa: CASSSERASTTEAFF
v_call: TRBV7-7; j_call: TRBJ2-1; clone_size: .; d_call: TRBD1; cdr3_nt: TGTGCCAGCAGCCTAAACAGGGGACAGGGCAATGAGCAGTTCTTC; cdr3_aa: CASSLNRGQGNEQFF
v_call: TRBV7-6; j_call: TRBJ1-1; clone_size: .; d_call: .; cdr3_nt: TGTGCCAGCAGCTTAGTGTCGGGAGGCACTGAAGCTTTCTTT; cdr3_aa: CASSLVSGGTEAFF
v_call: TRBV18; j_call: TRBJ2-1; clone_size: .; d_call: .; cdr3_nt: TGTGCCAGCTCACCAAATCCTGGGGATGAGCAGTTCTTC; cdr3_aa: CASSPNPGDEQFF
v_call: TRBV5-1; j_call: TRBJ2-1; clone_size: .; d_call: .; cdr3_nt: TGCGCCAGCAGCTCGGGTTCCCAGGAGTTCTTC; cdr3_aa: CASSSGSQEFF
v_call: TRBV7-9; j_call: TRBJ1-1; clone_size: .; d_call: .; cdr3_nt: TGTGCCAGCAGCTTAGGTCAGGGGATGAACACTGAAGCTTTCTTT; cdr3_aa: CASSLGQGMNTEAFF
v_call: TRBV27; j_call: TRBJ1-6; clone_size: .; d_call: TRBD1; cdr3_nt: TGTGCCAGCAGGAGGACAGGAGGTAATTCACCCCTCCACTTT; cdr3_aa: CASRRTGGNSPLHF
v_call: TRBV19; j_call: TRBJ2-7; clone_size: .; d_call: .; cdr3_nt: TGTGCCAGTAGTAATACGTACGAGCAGTACTTC; cdr3_aa: CASSNTYEQYF
v_call: TRBV6-4; j_call: TRBJ1-1; clone_size: once; d_call: .; cdr3_nt: TGTGCCAGCAGTGAAAGAGGGAACACTGAAGCTTTCTTT; cdr3_aa: CASSERGNTEAFF
v_call: TRBV7-8; j_call: TRBJ2-7; clone_size: .; d_call: .; cdr3_nt: TGTGCCAGCAGCGGCCTCGGCAGGGAGAGCGGAGGCTACGAGCAGTACTTC; cdr3_aa: CASSGLGRESGGYEQYF
v_call: TRBV6-5; j_call: TRBJ1-5; clone_size: .; d_call: .; cdr3_nt: TGTGCCAGCAGTTACAATGGCCAACAGCCCCAGCATTTT; cdr3_aa: CASSYNGQQPQHF
v_call: TRBV6-1; j_call: TRBJ1-3; clone_size: .; d_call: TRBD1; cdr3_nt: TGTGCCAGCAGTGCGAGACAGGGGTTCGGAAACACCATATATTTT; cdr3_aa: CASSARQGFGNTIYF
v_call: TRBV15; j_call: TRBJ1-1; clone_size: .; d_call: .; cdr3_nt: TGTGCCACCAGCAGAGACGAAAACACTGAAGCTTTCTTT; cdr3_aa: CATSRDENTEAFF
v_call: TRBV2; j_call: TRBJ2-3; clone_size: .; d_call: .; cdr3_nt: TGTGCCAGCAGTGAAGCGCTGGGGCCTTCAGTGGATACGCAGTATTTT; cdr3_aa: CASSEALGPSVDTQYF
v_call: TRBV9; j_call: TRBJ1-2; clone_size: .; d_call: TRBD1; cdr3_nt: TGTGCCAGCAGCCCGGGACAGGGAAATGGCTACACCTTC; cdr3_aa: CASSPGQGNGYTF
v_call: TRBV6-6; j_call: TRBJ1-1; clone_size: .; d_call: .; cdr3_nt: TGTGCCAGCAGTTCCCTCTGGGTTGAAGCTTTCTTT; cdr3_aa: CASSSLWVEAFF
v_call: TRBV10-1; j_call: TRBJ2-7; clone_size: .; d_call: .; cdr3_nt: TGCGCCAGCAGCCTTGGGGGGTCCTACGAGCAGTACTTC; cdr3_aa: CASSLGGSYEQYF
v_call: TRBV6-5; j_call: TRBJ1-1; clone_size: .; d_call: .; cdr3_nt: TGTGCCAGCAGCCGACGAAATCCTATGAACACTGAAGCTTTCTTT; cdr3_aa: CASSRRNPMNTEAFF
v_call: TRBV28; j_call: TRBJ2-5; clone_size: once; d_call: TRBD1; cdr3_nt: TGTGCCAGCAGTTTATTTGGACAGGGGGCCGAGACCCAGTACTTC; cdr3_aa: CASSLFGQGAETQYF
v_call: TRBV7-8; j_call: TRBJ2-7; clone_size: once; d_call: .; cdr3_nt: TGTGCCAGCAGCTTAGGTGTCCGAACCTACGAGCAGTACTTC; cdr3_aa: CASSLGVRTYEQYF
v_call: TRBV2; j_call: TRBJ1-5; clone_size: once; d_call: TRBD1; cdr3_nt: TGTGCCAGCAGCGGGACAGGCTATAGCAATCAGCCCCAGCATTTT; cdr3_aa: CASSGTGYSNQPQHF
v_call: TRBV19; j_call: TRBJ1-1; clone_size: .; d_call: .; cdr3_nt: TGTGCCAGTAGTATCGGGCGGGGGTTCAACACTGAAGCTTTCTTT; cdr3_aa: CASSIGRGFNTEAFF
v_call: TRBV28; j_call: TRBJ2-7; clone_size: .; d_call: .; cdr3_nt: TGTGCCAGCAGGCGTGACAGCTACGAGCAGTACTTC; cdr3_aa: CASRRDSYEQYF
v_call: TRBV18; j_call: TRBJ2-5; clone_size: .; d_call: TRBD1; cdr3_nt: TGTGCCAGCTCACCCTTTCTCAGGGGACAGGGGCAAGAGACCCAGTACTTC; cdr3_aa: CASSPFLRGQGQETQYF
v_call: TRBV6-6; j_call: TRBJ2-6; clone_size: .; d_call: TRBD1; cdr3_nt: TGTGCCAGCAGTAGCACAGGGGTAGGGGCCAACGTCCTGACTTTC; cdr3_aa: CASSSTGVGANVLTF
v_call: TRBV5-1; j_call: TRBJ2-2; clone_size: .; d_call: .; cdr3_nt: TGCGCCAGCAGCTTGGATTATAGCTGGGAGCCGAACACCGGGGAGCTGTTTTTT; cdr3_aa: CASSLDYSWEPNTGELFF
v_call: TRBV4-3; j_call: TRBJ1-1; clone_size: .; d_call: .; cdr3_nt: TGCGCCAGCAGCCAAGGTATACCTGCGAACACTGAAGCTTTCTTT; cdr3_aa: CASSQGIPANTEAFF
v_call: TRBV30; j_call: TRBJ1-5; clone_size: .; d_call: .; cdr3_nt: TGTGCCTGGAGTAAACAGGGTGATCAGCCCCAGCATTTT; cdr3_aa: CAWSKQGDQPQHF
v_call: TRBV6-1; j_call: TRBJ1-5; clone_size: .; d_call: .; cdr3_nt: TGTGCCAGCAGTAGAGGGTCGAGCAATCAGCCCCAGCATTTT; cdr3_aa: CASSRGSSNQPQHF
v_call: TRBV29-1; j_call: TRBJ2-2; clone_size: .; d_call: .; cdr3_nt: TGCAGTGCATCAGGGTGGTTTGCCGGGGAGCTGTTTTTT; cdr3_aa: CSASGWFAGELFF
v_call: TRBV7-8; j_call: TRBJ2-5; clone_size: .; d_call: TRBD2; cdr3_nt: TGTGCCAGCAGCTTAGCTGGGACTAGCGCCCAAGAGACCCAGTACTTC; cdr3_aa: CASSLAGTSAQETQYF
v_call: TRBV5-4; j_call: TRBJ2-3; clone_size: once; d_call: TRBD2; cdr3_nt: TGTGCCAGCAGCTTGGCCTCTAGCGGGAGGGGGACGCAGTATTTT; cdr3_aa: CASSLASSGRGTQYF
v_call: TRBV6-6; j_call: TRBJ1-1; clone_size: .; d_call: .; cdr3_nt: TGTGCCAGCAGTTACTCACGGGACACTGAAGCTTTCTTT; cdr3_aa: CASSYSRDTEAFF
v_call: TRBV5-6; j_call: TRBJ1-1; clone_size: .; d_call: .; cdr3_nt: TGTGCCAGCAGCTTGGGCGGCCATAACACTGAAGCTTTCTTT; cdr3_aa: CASSLGGHNTEAFF
v_call: TRBV27; j_call: TRBJ1-6; clone_size: .; d_call: .; cdr3_nt: TGTGCCAGCAGTTTATTGCCGAGCTCCTATAATTCACCCCTCCACTTT; cdr3_aa: CASSLLPSSYNSPLHF
v_call: TRBV6-1; j_call: TRBJ1-5; clone_size: .; d_call: .; cdr3_nt: TGTGCCAGCAATTCCCCCCAATTCAATCAGCCCCAGCATTTT; cdr3_aa: CASNSPQFNQPQHF
v_call: TRBV12-2; j_call: TRBJ2-7; clone_size: few; d_call: .; cdr3_nt: TGTGCAAGTCGCTTAGAAAAGTACGAGCAGTACTTC; cdr3_aa: CASRLEKYEQYF
v_call: TRBV5-4; j_call: TRBJ2-5; clone_size: .; d_call: .; cdr3_nt: TGTGCCAGCAGCTTGGACCGGCAGCAAGAGACCCAGTACTTC; cdr3_aa: CASSLDRQQETQYF
v_call: TRBV28; j_call: TRBJ2-1; clone_size: .; d_call: TRBD1; cdr3_nt: TGTGCCAGCATTCCTATATCGGGACAGGGAGGCTCCAATGAGCAGTTCTTC; cdr3_aa: CASIPISGQGGSNEQFF
v_call: TRBV4-1; j_call: TRBJ2-1; clone_size: .; d_call: TRBD2; cdr3_nt: TGCGCCAGCAGCCAAGGATGGCTTCGGACTAGCGGGGTCTCCTACAATGAGCAGTTCTTC; cdr3_aa: CASSQGWLRTSGVSYNEQFF
v_call: TRBV7-8; j_call: TRBJ1-1; clone_size: .; d_call: .; cdr3_nt: TGTGCCAGCAGCTTATTGGTGGGGGCGCGCACTGAAGCTTTCTTT; cdr3_aa: CASSLLVGARTEAFF
v_call: TRBV5-4; j_call: TRBJ2-1; clone_size: .; d_call: TRBD1; cdr3_nt: TGTGCCAGCAGCGTCCGGACAGGGCTCGATGAGCAGTTCTTC; cdr3_aa: CASSVRTGLDEQFF
v_call: TRBV4-1; j_call: TRBJ1-1; clone_size: .; d_call: TRBD1; cdr3_nt: TGCGCCAGCAGCCTGAACCACAGGGGGGACACTGAAGCTTTCTTT; cdr3_aa: CASSLNHRGDTEAFF
v_call: TRBV6-5; j_call: TRBJ1-2; clone_size: once; d_call: .; cdr3_nt: TGTGCCAGCAGACCCCGGCGTTATGGCTACACCTTC; cdr3_aa: CASRPRRYGYTF
v_call: TRBV30; j_call: TRBJ2-7; clone_size: .; d_call: .; cdr3_nt: TGTGCCTGGAGCCCAGAACCCTTCCCAAAGTACTACGAGCAGTACTTC; cdr3_aa: CAWSPEPFPKYYEQYF
v_call: TRBV5-3; j_call: TRBJ2-7; clone_size: .; d_call: .; cdr3_nt: TGTGCCAGAAGCCTCAAGGGGGGGTACGAGCAGTACTTC; cdr3_aa: CARSLKGGYEQYF
v_call: TRBV7-9; j_call: TRBJ1-5; clone_size: once; d_call: .; cdr3_nt: TGTGCCAGCAGCTGGCGGGTCAGGGAGGGCAATCAGCCCCAGCATTTT; cdr3_aa: CASSWRVREGNQPQHF
v_call: TRBV5-1; j_call: TRBJ2-7; clone_size: .; d_call: TRBD2; cdr3_nt: TGCGCCAGCAGCTTCGGACTAGGGCCCCTCTACGAGCAGTACTTC; cdr3_aa: CASSFGLGPLYEQYF
v_call: TRBV27; j_call: TRBJ2-2; clone_size: .; d_call: .; cdr3_nt: TGTGCCAGCAGTTTAAGGGCCACCGGGGAGCTGTTTTTT; cdr3_aa: CASSLRATGELFF
v_call: TRBV19; j_call: TRBJ2-2; clone_size: .; d_call: .; cdr3_nt: TGTGCCAGTAGTCCGCTCCTCTACGGGGCGGGTACCGGGGAGCTGTTTTTT; cdr3_aa: CASSPLLYGAGTGELFF
v_call: TRBV6-5; j_call: TRBJ2-7; clone_size: .; d_call: TRBD2; cdr3_nt: TGTGCCAGCAGTCCCGAGAGCGGGAGTTTCTACGAGCAGTACTTC; cdr3_aa: CASSPESGSFYEQYF
v_call: TRBV7-8; j_call: TRBJ2-5; clone_size: .; d_call: .; cdr3_nt: TGTGCCAGCAGCTTAGCGGCAGGGCCGGTAGTGGGTACCCAGTACTTC; cdr3_aa: CASSLAAGPVVGTQYF
v_call: TRBV18; j_call: TRBJ2-2; clone_size: .; d_call: TRBD2; cdr3_nt: TGTGCCAGCTCACACGGACTAGCGGGGGTCACCGGGGAGCTGTTTTTT; cdr3_aa: CASSHGLAGVTGELFF
v_call: TRBV6-1; j_call: TRBJ2-5; clone_size: .; d_call: .; cdr3_nt: TGTGCCAGCAGTTGGGCAGGCAGGGAGACCCAGTACTTC; cdr3_aa: CASSWAGRETQYF
v_call: TRBV19; j_call: TRBJ2-7; clone_size: .; d_call: .; cdr3_nt: TGTGCCAGTAGTACCGGACGGGCCCCCGGGTACGAGCAGTACTTC; cdr3_aa: CASSTGRAPGYEQYF
v_call: TRBV5-4; j_call: TRBJ2-5; clone_size: .; d_call: .; cdr3_nt: TGTGCCAGCAGCCCGGCGGGGTTACAAGAGACCCAGTACTTC; cdr3_aa: CASSPAGLQETQYF
v_call: TRBV5-1; j_call: TRBJ2-5; clone_size: .; d_call: .; cdr3_nt: TGCGCCAGCAGCTTGGTCGGCCCCAAAGACACCCAGTACTTC; cdr3_aa: CASSLVGPKDTQYF
v_call: TRBV6-1; j_call: TRBJ1-2; clone_size: .; d_call: .; cdr3_nt: TGTGCCAGCAGTGTGGGACAAGCCTTCTATGGCTACACCTTC; cdr3_aa: CASSVGQAFYGYTF
v_call: TRBV19; j_call: TRBJ1-1; clone_size: .; d_call: .; cdr3_nt: TGTGCCAGTACCCTATCTATCCGGTGGGGGACGAACACTGAAGCTTTCTTT; cdr3_aa: CASTLSIRWGTNTEAFF